The entry that follows covers one T cell receptor (beta chain) sequence. What it recognizes is unknown. The CDR3 is 14 amino acids. V lost 9 bases and J lost 4, with 17 bases in between. The sample originates from a study of identical twins. Study outcomes and limitations: Sharing of beta out-of-frame sequences by twins showed a weaker excess. Conclusions were based on cross-sectional statistical analysis, without following the same donors. Memory repertoires lacked the insertion deficit that abundant cord blood beta clonotypes showed.

One entry per CDR3 protein, called by TCRdb with MiXCR from the 5' RACE reads. The sample includes some 790,000 distinct CDR3 sequences, 18% of them seen just once. The same sample was also used in a study of T cells expressing NK-cell markers.

Sequencing input: PBMCs. This chain links TRBV5-3 with TRBJ1-5; D gene uncertain. TRBV5-3 qualifies as an ORF whose function is uncertain. The TCR was taken from a woman aged 18-35 years in good health. CDR3 region: CAMSPESGNQPQHF. Written as DNA, the CDR3 is TGTGCCATGAGCCCTGAGTCGGGAAATCAGCCCCAGCATTTT.